This T cell receptor beta chain was observed in a study of OX40 agonist ivuxolimab in advanced cancers. The assay was immunoSEQ multiplex PCR, and TCRdb's table has in-frame clones only and misses some. This sample has 30,000 or so clones, with 90% found just once. CDR1 and CDR2 (germline): KGHSH, LQKENI. V was pared by 3 bases and J by 1 base, with 9 bases between. The CDR3 sequence is 14 residues long. Notes on the study in general: Patients who responded partially at 0.1-3.0 mg/kg showed clonal expansion ranking among the lowest. Researchers report that CD8+ T cells had, on average, more expanded clones than CD4+. Several nonresponders also turned out to have low normalized T-cell clonal expansion.

About this clone: What it binds is unknown.

The sample in question was CD4+ or CD8+ T cells sorted from blood, obtained in a trial of the OX40 agonist ivuxolimab. The chain links TRBV18 to TRBJ2-5, with D perhaps matching TRBD1 or TRBD2 (5 bases each). This sequence originates from an adult with an advanced solid tumor such as melanoma, head and neck, liver or kidney cancer. The CDR3 loop is CASSPGDAQETQYF. The CDR3 DNA reads as TGTGCCAGCTCACCTGGGGACGCCCAAGAGACCCAGTACTTC.